The subject of this entry is one TCR beta chain. Its antigen is undetermined. The sample is drawn from a study of blood T cells in healthy people across ages. Findings and limits, study-wide: Across the age range, TCR beta diversity per million T cells fell in a roughly linear way.

Then a second PCR, running roughly 7 to 11 cycles, was carried out with a sample-barcoded 5' primer and a J-beta primer mix. Each CDR3 protein gets one entry after TCRdb re-called the 5' RACE reads with MiXCR. Of around 780,000 distinct CDR3 sequences in the sample, roughly 50% were seen once. Germline V gene lookup returns CDR1 ENHRY and CDR2 SYGVKD. This CDR3 contains 17 residues. J gave up 5 bases and V 4 bases, and 9 bases lay outside the gene matches. V gene TRBV10-3 combines with J gene TRBJ2-7, with 15 bases matching TRBD2. This sequence originates from a man aged 40-49 years in good health. The sample taken for sequencing was blood. The CDR3 spells CAISAGLAGGPWDEQYF. The CDR3 coding sequence is TGTGCCATCAGTGCAGGACTAGCGGGAGGGCCTTGGGACGAGCAGTACTTC.